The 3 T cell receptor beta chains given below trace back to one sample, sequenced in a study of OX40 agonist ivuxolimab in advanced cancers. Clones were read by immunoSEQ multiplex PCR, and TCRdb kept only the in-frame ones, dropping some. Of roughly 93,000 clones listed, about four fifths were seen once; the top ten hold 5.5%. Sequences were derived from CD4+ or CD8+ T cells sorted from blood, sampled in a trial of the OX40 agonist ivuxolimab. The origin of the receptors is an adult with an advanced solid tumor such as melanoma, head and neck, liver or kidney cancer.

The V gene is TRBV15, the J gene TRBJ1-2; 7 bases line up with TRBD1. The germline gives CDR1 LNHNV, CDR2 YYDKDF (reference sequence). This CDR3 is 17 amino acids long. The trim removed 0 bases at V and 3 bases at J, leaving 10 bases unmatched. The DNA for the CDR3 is TGTGCCACCAGCAGAGATTTTTCGCAAACAGGGGACTATGGCTACACCTTC. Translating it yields CATSRDFSQTGDYGYTF.

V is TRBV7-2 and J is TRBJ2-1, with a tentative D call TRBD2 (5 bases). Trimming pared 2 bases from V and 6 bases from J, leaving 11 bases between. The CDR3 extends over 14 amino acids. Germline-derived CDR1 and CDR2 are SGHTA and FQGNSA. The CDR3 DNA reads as TGTGCCAGCAGCTTAAGGAGCAGCGGCAATGAGCAGTTCTTC. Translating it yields CASSLRSSGNEQFF.

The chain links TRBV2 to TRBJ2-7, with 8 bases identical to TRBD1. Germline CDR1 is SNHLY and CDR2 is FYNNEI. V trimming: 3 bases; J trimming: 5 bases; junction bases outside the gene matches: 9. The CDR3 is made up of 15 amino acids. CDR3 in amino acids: CASSDSRGRSHEQYF. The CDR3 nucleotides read TGTGCCAGCAGTGATTCCAGGGGGCGCAGCCACGAGCAGTACTTC.